The next 28 T cell receptor beta chains were all read from a single sample in a study of blood T cell repertoires in COVID-19. Using immunoSEQ multiplex PCR, the repertoire was profiled, and TCRdb retains in-frame clones only, with some absent. Here the sample spans roughly 290,000 clones, around 87% being singletons. Input material: PBMCs or T cells enriched from blood (not recorded which). The receptors were gathered from a woman in her late teens or twenties with acute COVID-19.

The V gene is TRBV7-8, the J gene TRBJ2-1, with D unresolved. Trimming left V 1 base short and J 8 bases short, with 12 bases between. From germline, CDR1 is SGHVS and CDR2 FQNEAQ. This CDR3 spans 14 amino acids. The CDR3 bases are TGTGCCAGCAGCTTAGACGACCGACTCCATGAGCAGTTCTTC. Translated, it gives CASSLDDRLHEQFF. Using reference TRBV7-8 and TRBJ2-1 for the parts outside the CDR3, the full variable domain is GAGVSQSPRYKVAKRGQDVALRCDPISGHVSLFWYQQALGQGPEFLTYFQNEAQLDKSGLPSDRFFAERPEGSVSTLKIQRTQQEDSAVYLCASSLDDRLHEQFFGPGTRLTVL.

The V call is TRBV9, the J call TRBJ2-1; no reliable D call. The germline V gene has CDR1 SGDLS and CDR2 YYNGEE. V gave up 0 bases and J gave up 8 bases, with 9 bases separating them. The CDR3 sequence is 13 residues long. The CDR3 spells CASSVGDLYEQFF. The CDR3 nucleotides read TGTGCCAGCAGCGTAGGAGATTTGTATGAGCAGTTCTTC.

The gene calls are TRBV25-1 and TRBJ1-2, with D perhaps matching TRBD1 (5 bases). CDR1 is MGHDK and CDR2 is SYGVNS in the germline V gene. Trimming cost V 1 base and J 3 bases, with 9 bases left between them. The CDR3 loop spans 14 amino acids. The CDR3 sequence: CASSESGGYYGYTF. The CDR3 DNA reads as TGTGCCAGCAGTGAATCGGGGGGTTACTATGGCTACACCTTC.

The gene calls are TRBV19 and TRBJ2-2; 12 positions agree with TRBD2. The germline V gene has CDR1 LNHDA and CDR2 SQIVND (reference sequence). The V segment lost 3 bases and the J segment 0 bases; nucleotides outside the gene matches: 11. This CDR3 region has 20 residues. As DNA, the CDR3 is TGTGCCAGTAGTATGAAGAGACTAGCGGGAGTTTTCGCGAACACCGGGGAGCTGTTTTTT. It encodes CASSMKRLAGVFANTGELFF.

The chain joins TRBV27 to TRBJ2-1, with 8 bases fitting TRBD2. The CDR3 is made up of 16 amino acids. V lost 0 bases, J lost 5 bases, and 6 bases stayed unmatched. Germline CDR1 is MNHEY and CDR2 is SMNVEV (reference sequence). The DNA for the CDR3 is TGTGCCAGCAGTTTATCTTCCAGGACTAGCCACAATGAGCAGTTCTTC. This translates into CASSLSSRTSHNEQFF.

The chain joins TRBV29-1 to TRBJ1-1, with a possible D match to TRBD1 (5 bases). Trimming removed 4 bases from V and 2 bases from J, with 8 bases in between. This CDR3 region has 12 residues. Germline assignment: CDR1 SQVTM and CDR2 ANQGSEA. The CDR3 loop reads CSVGQSNTEAFF. In DNA form, the CDR3 reads TGCAGCGTTGGACAGTCCAACACTGAAGCTTTCTTT.

A remark on this clone: Different DNA sequences within this sample yield the same CDR3. V is TRBV5-4 and J is TRBJ2-7, with TRBD2 matching 7 bases. Germline-derived CDR1 and CDR2 are SGHNT and YYREEE (reference sequence). The CDR3 covers 13 residues. Losses at the gene ends were 4 bases for V and 3 bases for J; bases not matched to a gene: 4. The CDR3 bases are TGTGCCAGCAGCCCGTCGGGAGGCTACGAGCAGTACTTC. Protein: CASSPSGGYEQYF.

The chain joins TRBV6-2 or TRBV6-3 to TRBJ1-1; unclear D gene. This CDR3 comprises 12 residues. CDR1 MNHEY and CDR2 SVGEGT come from the germline V gene. The V gene lost 0 bases and the J gene lost 11 bases, with 10 bases spanning the gap. The CDR3 region has the DNA TGTGCCAGCAGTTACTCGATCAGAACCGCTTTCTTT. This translates into CASSYSIRTAFF.

The V call is TRBV28, the J call TRBJ1-3; TRBD1 agrees at 10 bases. The V gene end was trimmed by 3 bases and the J gene end by 3 bases; junction bases not matched to a gene: 5. CDR3 length: 16 residues. Germline V gene data show CDR1 as MDHEN and CDR2 as SYDVKM. Here the CDR3 reads CASSFPGTGDGNTIYF. The CDR3 coding sequence is TGTGCCAGCAGTTTTCCCGGGACAGGGGATGGAAACACCATATATTTT.

The rearrangement links TRBV30 to TRBJ1-5; D is uncertain. The germline V and J ends were trimmed by 0 bases and 4 bases, with 10 bases remaining between them. Germline values: CDR1 GTSNPN, CDR2 SVGIG (reference sequence). The CDR3 contains 14 residues. This CDR3 is CAWSVGRENQPQHF. CDR3 nucleotides: TGTGCCTGGAGTGTTGGTCGGGAGAATCAGCCCCAGCATTTT.

This sequence joins TRBV7-9 and TRBJ2-1; tentatively, D is TRBD2 (7 bases). CDR1 is SEHNR and CDR2 is FQNEAQ in the germline V gene (reference sequence). This CDR3 is 15 amino acids long. The germline V and J ends were trimmed by 1 base and 10 bases, with 17 bases remaining between them. The CDR3 bases are TGTGCCAGCAGCTTAGGAGGCCCGGGGGGCCCCGAGCAGTTCTTC. Translating it yields CASSLGGPGGPEQFF.

V gene TRBV18 combines with J gene TRBJ1-5; TRBD1 might be the D (5 bases). The CDR3 runs 13 residues. V lost 3 bases to trimming and J lost 11 bases, with 14 bases between them. CDR1 is KGHSH and CDR2 is LQKENI in the germline V gene. This CDR3 is CASSPDLEQAQHF. CDR3 nucleotide sequence: TGTGCCAGCTCACCGGATTTGGAACAGGCCCAGCATTTT.

Only a few counts were recorded for this clone. CDR3 DNA sequence: TGCAGCTCGGACAGGGGCCCCGGCACTGAAGCTTTCTTT. Its translation: CSSDRGPGTEAFF. The rearrangement joins TRBV29-1 to TRBJ1-1, with 9 bases that match TRBD1. CDR1 is SQVTM, CDR2 ANQGSEA, per germline. This CDR3 has 13 amino acids. V gave up 8 bases and J gave up 4 bases; unmatched junction bases: 8.

V is TRBV6-5 and J is TRBJ2-1; tentatively, D is TRBD1 (6 bases). CDR1 MNHEY and CDR2 SVGAGI come from the germline V gene. The CDR3 is made up of 13 amino acids. The V gene lost 11 bases and the J gene lost 5 bases, with 16 bases spanning the gap. This CDR3 is CAGRQAAHNEQFF. The CDR3 DNA is TGTGCCGGTAGACAGGCGGCACACAATGAGCAGTTCTTC.

The J gene is TRBJ1-5, the V gene TRBV12-3 or TRBV12-4; D not certain. The CDR3 covers 13 residues. Trimming removed 3 bases from V and 5 bases from J, with 8 bases in between. In DNA form, the CDR3 reads TGTGCCAGCAGTTTTTCGGTTGATCAGCCCCAGCATTTT. This gives the protein CASSFSVDQPQHF.

The chain recombines TRBV11-2 with TRBJ2-2; D possibly corresponds to TRBD2 (6 bases). The CDR3 length is 19 residues. The germline V gene encodes CDR1 SGHAT and CDR2 FQNNGV. The V gene lost 4 bases and the J gene lost 5 bases, with 26 bases spanning the gap. In nucleotides, the CDR3 is TGTGCCAGCAGCTCTTTAACCTCGAGAACGGGAGTGAGAACCGGGGAGCTGTTTTTT. It is translated as CASSSLTSRTGVRTGELFF.

This rearrangement joins TRBV18 to TRBJ1-2, with D perhaps matching TRBD1 (5 bases). This CDR3 has 14 residues. From germline, CDR1 is KGHSH and CDR2 LQKENI. V lost 6 bases and J lost 2, with 13 bases in between. CDR3 in DNA: TGTGCCAGCTCGCCCATAGGGGTGAACTATGGCTACACCTTC. Its protein product is CASSPIGVNYGYTF.

There are a few counts of this clone. This chain connects TRBV28 to TRBJ2-7, with D tentatively TRBD1 (6 bases). Between the trimmed V and J ends, which lost 5 bases and 1 base, there was a span of 12 bases. CDR3 length equals 14 residues. CDR1 and CDR2 from the germline V gene are MDHEN and SYDVKM. The CDR3 spells CASSVTGSSYEQYF. The DNA of the CDR3 is TGTGCCAGCAGTGTGACAGGTTCTTCCTACGAGCAGTACTTC.

This sequence joins TRBV6-2 or TRBV6-3 and TRBJ1-6; D gene ambiguous. Germline lookup yields CDR1 MNHEY and CDR2 SVGEGT. The CDR3 has 14 residues. V lost 1 base and J 7 bases, leaving 8 bases between the germline ends. The CDR3 sequence: CASSYLGRNSPLHF. The CDR3 DNA is TGTGCCAGCAGTTACTTGGGGAGGAATTCACCCCTCCACTTT.

The chain links TRBV18 to TRBJ2-1; possibly TRBD1 for D (5 bases). V gave up 8 bases and J gave up 7 bases, with 18 bases separating them. Germline V gene sequence: CDR1 KGHSH, CDR2 LQKENI. CDR3 size: 14 residues. The CDR3: CASLPRQTHNEQFF. The CDR3 coding sequence is TGTGCCAGCCTCCCCCGACAGACTCATAATGAGCAGTTCTTC.

CDR3 nucleotides: TGTGCCAGACCCCTCCAAGGACTAGCGGGAGGACTTTACAATGAGCAGTTCTTC. It encodes CARPLQGLAGGLYNEQFF. This chain connects TRBV19 to TRBJ2-1; 14 bases match TRBD2. CDR3 length: 18 amino acids. Losses at the gene ends were 9 bases for V and 4 bases for J; bases not matched to a gene: 14. Germline loops: CDR1 LNHDA, CDR2 SQIVND (reference sequence).

A word on this clone: Other DNA sequences within the sample encode an identical CDR3. The chain has TRBV18 and TRBJ2-1, with TRBD1 matching over 8 bases. Germline lookup yields CDR1 KGHSH and CDR2 LQKENI. With V trimmed by 2 bases and J by 7 bases, 7 bases remained unmatched. The CDR3 extends over 15 amino acids. The CDR3 reads CASSPRQGAENEQFF. The CDR3 DNA reads TGTGCCAGCTCACCAAGGCAGGGGGCGGAGAATGAGCAGTTCTTC.

This clone was seen once. The chain uses TRBV7-3 and TRBJ2-5; tentative D call: TRBD1 (6 bases). V lost 2 bases and J lost 5, with 15 bases in between. This CDR3 region has 15 residues. Per germline, CDR1 SGHTA and CDR2 FQGTGA. CDR3 in amino acids: CASSLGQGRWETQYF. DNA of the CDR3: TGTGCCAGCAGCTTAGGGCAGGGGCGCTGGGAGACCCAGTACTTC.

This clone was counted once. The chain combines TRBV18 with TRBJ2-2; possibly TRBD2 for D (6 bases). V was cut by 3 bases and J by 6 bases, with 20 bases left in between. The germline V gene has CDR1 KGHSH and CDR2 LQKENI. The CDR3 spans 17 residues. CDR3 DNA: TGTGCCAGCTCACCGAATGGGGCGGGACTGGTGGCCGGGGAGCTGTTTTTT. It is translated as CASSPNGAGLVAGELFF.

The chain combines TRBV30 with TRBJ1-5; a possible D gene is TRBD1 (5 bases). Germline CDR1 reads GTSNPN; CDR2 reads SVGIG (reference sequence). There are 14 residues in the CDR3. V dropped 3 bases and J dropped 2 bases, with 11 bases sitting between them. CDR3 DNA: TGTGCCTGGAGCGGACATCAACGCAATCAGCCCCAGCATTTT. Translation gives CAWSGHQRNQPQHF.

V usage is TRBV10-3 and J usage is TRBJ2-1; 8 nucleotides align to TRBD2. The J segment lost 10 bases and the V segment lost 6 bases, leaving 14 bases of the junction unmatched. CDR1 and CDR2 from the germline V gene are ENHRY and SYGVKD. This CDR3 spans 15 amino acids. CDR3 sequence: CAISDHDGRGREQFF. The CDR3 DNA reads TGTGCCATCAGCGATCACGACGGGAGGGGGAGAGAGCAGTTCTTC.

The rearrangement uses TRBV4-1 and TRBJ2-7; TRBD2 agrees at 11 bases. The V gene end was trimmed by 4 bases and the J gene end by 0 bases; junction bases not matched to a gene: 11. The CDR3 is 18 residues long. Per the germline V gene, CDR1 is MGHRA and CDR2 is YSYEKL. Here the CDR3 reads CASSLRDSGTSGSYEQYF. CDR3 bases: TGCGCCAGCAGCCTTCGGGACAGCGGGACTAGCGGCTCCTACGAGCAGTACTTC.

CDR3 coding DNA: TGTGCCAGCAGTTTACGGGTACTCCCCACCTACAATGAGCAGTTCTTC. Amino acid sequence: CASSLRVLPTYNEQFF. The rearrangement joins TRBV28 to TRBJ2-1; D not certain. With 2 bases removed from V and 2 bases from J, the gap between germline ends came to 13 bases. Germline values: CDR1 MDHEN, CDR2 SYDVKM. The CDR3 extends over 16 amino acids.